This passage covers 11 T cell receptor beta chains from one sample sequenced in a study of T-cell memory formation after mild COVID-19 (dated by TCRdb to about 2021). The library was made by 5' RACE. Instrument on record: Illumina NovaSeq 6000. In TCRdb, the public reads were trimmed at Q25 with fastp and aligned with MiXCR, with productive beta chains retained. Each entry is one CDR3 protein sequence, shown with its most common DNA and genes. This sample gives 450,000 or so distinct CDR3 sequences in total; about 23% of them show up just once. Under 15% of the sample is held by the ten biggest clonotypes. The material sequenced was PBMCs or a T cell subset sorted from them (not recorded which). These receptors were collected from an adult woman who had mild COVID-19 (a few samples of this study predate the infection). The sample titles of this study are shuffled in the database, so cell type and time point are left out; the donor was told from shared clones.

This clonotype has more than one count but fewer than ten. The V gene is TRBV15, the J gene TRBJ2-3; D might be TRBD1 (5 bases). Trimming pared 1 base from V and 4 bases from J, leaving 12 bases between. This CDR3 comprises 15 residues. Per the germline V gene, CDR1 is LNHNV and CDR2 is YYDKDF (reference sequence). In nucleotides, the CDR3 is TGTGCCACCAGCAGAGGCAGGGCAGGTGCAGATACGCAGTATTTT. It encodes CATSRGRAGADTQYF.

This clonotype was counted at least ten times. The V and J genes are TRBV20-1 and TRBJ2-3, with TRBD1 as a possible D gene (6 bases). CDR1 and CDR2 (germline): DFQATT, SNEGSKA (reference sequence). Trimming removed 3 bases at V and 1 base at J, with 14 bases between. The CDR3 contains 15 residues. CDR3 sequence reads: CSASSRAGGTDTQYF. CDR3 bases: TGCAGTGCTAGCTCGAGGGCAGGGGGCACAGATACGCAGTATTTT.

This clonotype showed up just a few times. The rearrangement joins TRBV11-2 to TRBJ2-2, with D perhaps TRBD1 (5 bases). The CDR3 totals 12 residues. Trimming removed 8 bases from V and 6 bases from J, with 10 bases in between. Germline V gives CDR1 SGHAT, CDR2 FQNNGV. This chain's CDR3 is CASPQGAGELFF. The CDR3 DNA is TGTGCCAGCCCCCAGGGCGCCGGGGAGCTGTTTTTT.

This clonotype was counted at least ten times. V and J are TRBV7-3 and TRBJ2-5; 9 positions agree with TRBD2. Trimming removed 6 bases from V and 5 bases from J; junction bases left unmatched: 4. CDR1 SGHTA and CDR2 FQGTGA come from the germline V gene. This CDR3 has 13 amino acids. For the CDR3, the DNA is TGTGCCAGCAGTCGCAGCGGGGGGGAGACCCAGTACTTC. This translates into CASSRSGGETQYF. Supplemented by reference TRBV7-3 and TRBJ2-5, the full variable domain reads GAGVSQTPSNKVTEKGKYVELRCDPISGHTALYWYRQSLGQGPEFLIYFQGTGAADDSGLPNDRFFAVRPEGSVSTLKIQRTERGDSAVYLCASSRSGGETQYFGPGTRLLVL.

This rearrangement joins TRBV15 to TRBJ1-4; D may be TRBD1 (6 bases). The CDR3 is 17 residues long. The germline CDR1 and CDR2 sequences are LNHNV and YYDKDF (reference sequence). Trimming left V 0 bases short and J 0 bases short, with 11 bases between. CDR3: CATSRDGGGATNEKLFF. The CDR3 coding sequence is TGTGCCACCAGCAGAGATGGAGGGGGGGCAACTAATGAAAAACTGTTTTTT.

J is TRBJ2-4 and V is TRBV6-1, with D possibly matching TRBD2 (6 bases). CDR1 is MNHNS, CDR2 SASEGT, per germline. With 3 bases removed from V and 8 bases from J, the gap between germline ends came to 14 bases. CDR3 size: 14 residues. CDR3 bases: TGTGCCAGCAGTGAGCCGGCCAGGAGGGACATTCAGTACTTC. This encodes CASSEPARRDIQYF.

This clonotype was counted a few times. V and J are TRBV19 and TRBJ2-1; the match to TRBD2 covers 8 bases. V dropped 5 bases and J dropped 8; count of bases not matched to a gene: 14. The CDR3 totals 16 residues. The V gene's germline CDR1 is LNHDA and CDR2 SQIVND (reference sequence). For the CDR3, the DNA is TGTGCCAGTAGTTTAAGAGCGGGAGACGTAAGCGATGAGCAGTTCTTC. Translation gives CASSLRAGDVSDEQFF.

CDR3 protein: CASSQNPQGNNEQFF. The CDR3 DNA reads as TGTGCCAGCAGCCAAAATCCACAGGGGAACAATGAGCAGTTCTTC. The chain joins TRBV12-3 or TRBV12-4 to TRBJ2-1; the match to TRBD1 covers 7 bases. This CDR3 has 15 amino acids. V lost 6 bases and J lost 5; bases outside the gene matches: 10.

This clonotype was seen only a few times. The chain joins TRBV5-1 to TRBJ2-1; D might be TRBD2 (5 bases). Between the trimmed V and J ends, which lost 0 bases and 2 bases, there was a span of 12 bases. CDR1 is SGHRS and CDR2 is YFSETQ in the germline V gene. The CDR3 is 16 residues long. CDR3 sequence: CASSLGSSGAYNEQFF. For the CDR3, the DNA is TGCGCCAGCAGCTTGGGTTCCAGCGGAGCCTACAATGAGCAGTTCTTC.

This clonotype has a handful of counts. The CDR3 DNA follows: TGTGCCAGCAGCTTGGTGGGGACAGAAAACTACAATGAGCAGTTCTTC. Protein: CASSLVGTENYNEQFF. The chain employs TRBV5-6 and TRBJ2-1; 7 positions agree with TRBD1. Germline V gene lookup returns CDR1 SGHDT and CDR2 YYEEEE. Trimming at V came to 0 bases and at J to 3 bases, leaving 6 bases not matched to a gene. This CDR3 spans 16 amino acids.

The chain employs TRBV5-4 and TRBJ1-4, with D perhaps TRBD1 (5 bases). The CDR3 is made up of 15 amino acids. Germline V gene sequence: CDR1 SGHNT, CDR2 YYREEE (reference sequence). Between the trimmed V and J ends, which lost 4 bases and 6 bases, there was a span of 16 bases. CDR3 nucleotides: TGTGCCAGCAGCCCCGAGGCCGGGACCCATGAAAAACTGTTTTTT. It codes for CASSPEAGTHEKLFF.